This paragraph reports one T cell receptor beta chain. Its antigen is not identified. This entry comes from a study of T-cell memory formation after mild COVID-19. Whole-study findings and limits: Clones shrinking from day 15 to 85 showed even CD4/CD8 mixes; later expanders tilted CD4+.

TCRdb reprocessed the 5' RACE reads with MiXCR, giving one entry per CDR3 protein. The top ten hold around 13% of the sample, which has 400,000 to 550,000 distinct CDR3 sequences, around a quarter seen once. The origin of this receptor is an adult woman who had mild COVID-19 (a few samples of this study predate the infection). Cell type and time point are not known. Sequencing used PBMCs or a T cell subset sorted from them (not recorded which).

In nucleotides, the CDR3 is TGCGCCAGCAGCTTGGCACTAGATGTAGATACGCAGTATTTT. It translates to CASSLALDVDTQYF. The chain is built from TRBV5-1 and TRBJ2-3; TRBD2 is a possible D gene (5 bases). Germline V CDR1 and CDR2: SGHRS, YFSETQ. V was cut by 0 bases and J by 5 bases, with 10 bases left in between. CDR3 length: 14 amino acids.